This T cell receptor (beta chain) was identified in a study of cytomegalovirus exposure and HLA in healthy donors. Study results and limitations: When analyzed later, the rates of TCR association showed variation by HLA locus, with DRB1 the most and HLA-C the fewest.

Primers for the PCR totalled 60 Vbeta and 13 Jbeta. Authors' methods: An analysis that came later counted roughly 80 million unique TCR beta chains, 10 million to 12 million shared. Method: immunoSEQ multiplex PCR; TCRdb's copy keeps in-frame clones and lacks some. The DNA was the basis for D and trimming; V, J and clone size are from that table. The data hold 130,000 or so clones, with around 72% observed a single time. About this clone itself: Its target is unknown.

The material sequenced was PBMCs. The sequence derives from a woman aged 18-29 years in good health and CMV-seronegative.

CDR3 sequence: CASSASGAIRKQFF. CDR3 DNA sequence: TGTGCCAGCAGCGCTAGCGGGGCCATTCGTAAGCAGTTCTTC. V usage is TRBV9 and J usage is TRBJ2-1; 9 bases fit TRBD2. Germline trimming cut 3 bases from V and 11 bases from J; bases unmatched to any gene: 9. Germline CDR1 reads SGDLS; CDR2 reads YYNGEE. CDR3 length: 14 amino acids.